The clone carrying this T cell receptor beta chain was observed a few times. The antigen remains undetermined. The entry originates in a study of cytomegalovirus exposure and HLA in healthy donors. Per germline, CDR1 SGHVS and CDR2 FNYEAQ. V shed 5 bases and J 6 bases; nucleotides not matched to a gene: 3. The CDR3 spans 15 residues. Both 60 Vbeta primers and 13 Jbeta primers went into the PCR. Sequencing used immunoSEQ multiplex PCR; TCRdb keeps in-frame clones, though not all of them. The data hold some 120,000 clones, with 15% observed a single time. Study conclusions and caveats: Later analysis demonstrated an association between a missense DCLRE1C variant and TCR beta V- and J-gene trimming. Being productive about 90% or about 30% of the time was typical of most TCR beta V segments in an earlier analysis. In vitro experiments confirmed that three CMV-associated chains were specific for CMV antigens. Later, TCR association rates were found to vary by HLA locus, highest for DRB1 and lowest for HLA-C.

Material: PBMCs. This sequence was found in a woman aged 18 to 35 in good health and CMV-seronegative. The chain joins TRBV7-6 to TRBJ2-2; 13 positions match TRBD2. The CDR3: CASSAGLAGAGELFF. DNA for the CDR3: TGTGCCAGCAGCGCCGGACTAGCGGGAGCCGGGGAGCTGTTTTTT.